This T cell receptor (beta chain) was identified during a study of blood T cell repertoires in COVID-19. For the study at large: Italy, Spain and the United States were the sources of the convalescent and acute COVID-19 samples. PBMCs, B-cell-depleted T cells, or T cells were the source of the cDNA or gDNA that made up the material.

Per the study methods: Amplified reference gene primers provided the basis for estimating nucleated cell counts. Repertoires were generated with immunoSEQ multiplex PCR, while TCRdb's copy carries only in-frame clones and drops some. The DNA gave D and trimming, while V, J and clone size come from that table. The data show some 250,000 clones, around 83% seen once. This clone was seen only once. Source material: peripheral blood. The clonotype comes from an elderly woman with acute or convalescent COVID-19.

DNA of the CDR3: TGTGCCAGCAGCCGAGAGACTAGCCGCTGGCCAAATGAGCAGTTCTTC. Its translation: CASSRETSRWPNEQFF. This chain joins TRBV7-8 and TRBJ2-1, with 7 bases fitting TRBD2. This CDR3 spans 16 amino acids. Germline V CDR1 and CDR2: SGHVS, FQNEAQ. The V and J ends lost 5 bases and 7 bases, in that order; junction bases with no gene match: 14.